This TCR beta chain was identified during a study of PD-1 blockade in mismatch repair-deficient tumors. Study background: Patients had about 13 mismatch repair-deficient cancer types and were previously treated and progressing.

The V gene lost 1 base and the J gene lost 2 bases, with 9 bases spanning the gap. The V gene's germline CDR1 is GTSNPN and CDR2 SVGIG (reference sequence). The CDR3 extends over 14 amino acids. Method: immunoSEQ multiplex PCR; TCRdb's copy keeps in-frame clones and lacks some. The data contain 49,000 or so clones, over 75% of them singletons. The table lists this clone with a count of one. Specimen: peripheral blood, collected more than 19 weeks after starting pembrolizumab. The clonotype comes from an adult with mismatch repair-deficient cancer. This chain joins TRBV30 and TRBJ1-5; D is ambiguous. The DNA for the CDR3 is TGTGCCTGGAGTGCTTTAAGCGGCAATCAGCCCCAGCATTTT. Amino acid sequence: CAWSALSGNQPQHF.